The rows below give T cell receptor beta chains drawn from one sample of a study of blood T cells in healthy people across ages. TCRdb re-derived calls from the 5' RACE reads in MiXCR, one entry per CDR3 protein. The sample has roughly 800,000 distinct CDR3 sequences; approximately 25% are singletons. These same records also appear under a second study, on T cells of mothers and their children.

The specimen sequenced was blood. The receptor source for this set is a boy under 18 in good health. CDR3s include the opening cysteine and the closing phenylalanine or tryptophan. A D gene is named only where the DNA matches it firmly. Clone size is stated in some rows and not others, as once, few, many or a class when expanded.

v_gene	d_gene	abundance	j_gene	CDR3nt	CDR3aa
TRBV28	NA	NA	TRBJ2-7	TGTGCCAGCAACGCCCCCGTTGGTAGCGGCCCCTACGAGCAGTACTTC	CASNAPVGSGPYEQYF
TRBV11-2	NA	few	TRBJ1-1	TGTGCCAGCAGCACTCGGACAGTCATGAACACTGAAGCTTTCTTT	CASSTRTVMNTEAFF
TRBV4-1	NA	few	TRBJ2-4	TGCGCCAGCAGCCAAGGCTCGGTGGCAGGGCTAGCCAAAAACATTCAGTACTTC	CASSQGSVAGLAKNIQYF
TRBV4-3	NA	NA	TRBJ1-2	TGCGCCAGCAGCCAAGACCAGCGGCTCTATGGCTACACCTTC	CASSQDQRLYGYTF
TRBV4-2	TRBD2	NA	TRBJ2-7	TGTGCCAGCAGCCAGATAATGCGGGAGGGCTCCTACGAGCAGTACTTC	CASSQIMREGSYEQYF
TRBV2	NA	few	TRBJ2-7	TGTGCCAGCAGTGAGGGTCCCCGGGAGTCTCTCTACGAGCAGTACTTC	CASSEGPRESLYEQYF
TRBV10-3	NA	few	TRBJ2-5	TGTGCCATCAGTGAGATGGGACAAGAGACCCAGTACTTC	CAISEMGQETQYF
TRBV20-1	NA	few	TRBJ2-3	TGCAGTCCGTACGCAGATACGCAGTATTTT	CSPYADTQYF
TRBV29-1	NA	NA	TRBJ2-3	TGCAGCCTCGGGGGGCGGGGGACTACGCAGTATTTT	CSLGGRGTTQYF
TRBV7-9	NA	few	TRBJ1-4	TGTGCCAGCAGCTTAGCAGGAGTTGCAACTAATGAAAAACTGTTTTTT	CASSLAGVATNEKLFF
TRBV19	TRBD1	NA	TRBJ1-1	TGTGCCAGTATTCGACGAGGGGACAGCTGGGCTCCCACTGAAGCTTTCTTT	CASIRRGDSWAPTEAFF
TRBV29-1	NA	NA	TRBJ2-7	TGCAGCGTTGAAGATCGGAGCGGGTCCCCCTACGAGCAGTACTTC	CSVEDRSGSPYEQYF
TRBV28	TRBD2	many	TRBJ2-7	TGTGCCAGTACTACCCCGGGAGGGTTTTACGAGCAGTACTTC	CASTTPGGFYEQYF
TRBV4-1	NA	NA	TRBJ2-3	TGCGCCAGCAGCCAAGATCCGGGGTGGGATACGCAGTATTTT	CASSQDPGWDTQYF
TRBV6-2/TRBV6-3	NA	NA	TRBJ1-5	TGTGCCAGCAGTTCTAACCTAAATCAGCCCCAGCATTTT	CASSSNLNQPQHF
TRBV29-1	TRBD2	NA	TRBJ2-1	TGCAGCGTGGGACTAGCGGGGGCGTGGGAGCAGTTCTTC	CSVGLAGAWEQFF
TRBV10-3	NA	NA	TRBJ2-5	TGTGCCATCAGTGATTGGGGGGAGGAGGAAGAGACCCAGTACTTC	CAISDWGEEEETQYF
TRBV4-3	TRBD2	few	TRBJ2-5	TGCGCCAGCAGCCAGGCGGCGGGACTAGCGGGAGGGGAGCAGTACTTC	CASSQAAGLAGGEQYF
TRBV10-3	NA	few	TRBJ1-3	TGTGCCATCCTTTTTGGAAACACCATATATTTT	CAILFGNTIYF
TRBV29-1	TRBD1	few	TRBJ1-1	TGCAGCGTTGGGGTTCCCGGGACAGGGAACACTGAAGCTTTCTTT	CSVGVPGTGNTEAFF
TRBV15	NA	few	TRBJ1-4	TGTGCCACACATGGGGGGTCTAATGAAAAACTGTTTTTT	CATHGGSNEKLFF
TRBV6-5	NA	NA	TRBJ2-5	TGTGCCAGCAGTTACTCATACTCTCGGCAGCAAGAGACCCAGTACTTC	CASSYSYSRQQETQYF
TRBV4-2	TRBD2	NA	TRBJ2-1	TGTGCCAGCAGCCAAGACCGGACTAGAACCTCCAATGAGCAGTTCTTC	CASSQDRTRTSNEQFF
TRBV9	NA	once	TRBJ2-7	TGTGCCAGCAGCGCCCGTTTCGATCCGTACGAGCAGTACTTC	CASSARFDPYEQYF
TRBV3-1	NA	NA	TRBJ1-4	TGTGCCAGCAGCCGGCAGGGGCCTGAGAAACTGTTTTTT	CASSRQGPEKLFF
TRBV4-1	NA	few	TRBJ2-2	TGCGCCAGCAGCCAAGTTCCGACCGGGGAGCTGTTTTTT	CASSQVPTGELFF
TRBV20-1	NA	few	TRBJ2-7	TGCAGTGCTAAGGGAGGTTCGAGTGGGGGGGCCCTCTACGAGCAGTACTTC	CSAKGGSSGGALYEQYF
TRBV7-9	TRBD1	NA	TRBJ1-2	TGTGCCAGCAGCTTATTGACAGGGGAGGACTATGGCTACACCTTC	CASSLLTGEDYGYTF
TRBV20-1	TRBD1	NA	TRBJ2-1	TGCAGTGCCCGACAGGGAAGGTATGAGCAGTTCTTC	CSARQGRYEQFF